This T cell receptor (beta chain) was sequenced in a study of OX40 agonist ivuxolimab in advanced cancers. Study at large: People in dose escalation had one of these cancers: hepatocellular carcinoma, melanoma, renal cell or head and neck cancer. The mean age was 60 years, ranging from 23 to 79, with more than 70% of participants male. Overall study findings and caveats: At 0.1 to 3.0 mg/kg and by week 6, clonal expansion occurred in CD4+ and CD8+ blood T cells.

CDR1 and CDR2 from the germline V gene are MDHEN and SYDVKM. V was clipped by 5 bases and J by 0 bases, with 11 bases between them. This CDR3 is built from 15 residues. No patient had autoimmune disease or received systemic immunosuppression. Concerning this clone: The antigen is undetermined.

Some clones are missing from TCRdb's copy, which holds only in-frame ones; the method was immunoSEQ multiplex PCR. This table holds 35,000 to 50,000 clones, about 86% found once. V usage is TRBV28 and J usage is TRBJ1-5; perhaps TRBD1 as D (6 bases). This TCR was recovered from an adult with an advanced solid tumor such as melanoma, head and neck, liver or kidney cancer. Sample: CD4+ or CD8+ T cells sorted from blood, taken in a trial of the OX40 agonist ivuxolimab. CDR3 sequence reads: CASSSRGSSNQPQHF. The CDR3 bases are TGTGCCAGCAGTAGCAGGGGCAGTAGCAATCAGCCCCAGCATTTT.